These 17 T cell receptor beta chains were all obtained from the same sample, sequenced in a study of CD8 T cells in ankylosing spondylitis. From the 5' RACE reads, TCRdb called clonotypes with MiXCR, one entry per CDR3 protein. The table has 250,000 to 350,000 distinct CDR3 sequences, 20% seen once. Sequencing was carried out using blood, either unsorted or a sorted T cell fraction (not recorded which). The receptors derive from a male donor with ankylosing spondylitis or in good health (not recorded which).

This chain uses TRBV29-1 with TRBJ2-1, with D uncertain. The CDR3 runs to 11 residues. V gave up 4 bases and J gave up 6 bases, with 7 bases separating them. Germline V gives CDR1 SQVTM, CDR2 ANQGSEA. Here the CDR3 reads CSVGLSNEQFF. CDR3 bases: TGCAGCGTTGGGCTTAGCAATGAGCAGTTCTTC.

This clonotype was recorded at least ten times. The V and J genes are TRBV27 and TRBJ2-5; D remains ambiguous. Germline V gene sequence: CDR1 MNHEY, CDR2 SMNVEV (reference sequence). The CDR3 has 12 amino acids. Trimming removed 5 bases at V and 0 bases at J, with 4 bases between. CDR3 bases: TGTGCCAGCAGTCGGTACCAAGAGACCCAGTACTTC. Translation: CASSRYQETQYF.

This clonotype appeared many times. This chain joins TRBV6-1 and TRBJ2-7; possible D gene TRBD2, 5 bases. This CDR3 comprises 14 residues. Deletions cut 5 bases from V and 0 bases from J, with 11 bases between. Germline values: CDR1 MNHNS, CDR2 SASEGT. The CDR3 loop is CASSTKSGSYEQYV. CDR3 DNA sequence: TGTGCCAGCAGTACAAAGAGCGGCTCCTACGAGCAGTACGTC.

The rearrangement joins TRBV6-6 to TRBJ2-1, with a possible D match to TRBD2 (6 bases). Germline CDR1 reads MNHNY; CDR2 reads SVGAGI (reference sequence). V lost 5 bases to trimming and J lost 10 bases, with 9 bases between them. CDR3 length equals 11 residues. The DNA of the CDR3 is TGTGCCAGCAGTCCGGCGGGGGAGCAGTTCTTC. This sequence encodes CASSPAGEQFF.

J is TRBJ2-5 and V is TRBV5-1; D is unresolved. The germline V gene encodes CDR1 SGHRS and CDR2 YFSETQ. The V and J ends lost 0 bases and 3 bases respectively, with 12 bases between them. The CDR3 consists of 15 residues. The CDR3 region is CASSLVSGREETQYF. CDR3 DNA: TGCGCCAGCAGCTTGGTGTCAGGCCGTGAAGAGACCCAGTACTTC.

This chain links TRBV4-1 with TRBJ2-1; the match to TRBD2 covers 8 bases. This CDR3 has 14 residues. Germline assignment: CDR1 MGHRA and CDR2 YSYEKL. J was trimmed by 13 bases and V by 3 bases; bases with no gene match: 11. The CDR3 nucleotides are TGCGCCAGCAGCCAGAACACAGCGGGAGTGGTTCAGTTCTTC. Its translation is CASSQNTAGVVQFF.

This clonotype was counted between two and nine times. The rearrangement joins TRBV12-3 or TRBV12-4 to TRBJ1-5; a possible D gene is TRBD1 (6 bases). V shed 7 bases and J shed 7 bases, with 17 bases lying between them. This CDR3 region has 14 residues. This chain's CDR3 is CASTGGGRGQPQHF. The CDR3 DNA is TGTGCCAGCACCGGTGGGGGGCGAGGGCAGCCCCAGCATTTT.

This clonotype was seen only a few times. This chain uses TRBV20-1 with TRBJ1-3; D ambiguous. CDR3 length: 13 residues. Trimming pared 1 base from V and 7 bases from J, leaving 11 bases between. From germline, CDR1 is DFQATT and CDR2 SNEGSKA (reference sequence). CDR3 DNA sequence: TGCAGTGCTAGAGTGAGAGGCTTCAACACCATATATTTT. It encodes CSARVRGFNTIYF.

In its sample, this clonotype was seen a few times. The V call is TRBV20-1, the J call TRBJ2-1; D possibly corresponds to TRBD2 (6 bases). This CDR3 region has 13 residues. Between the trimmed V and J ends, which lost 6 bases and 2 bases, there was a span of 11 bases. Germline CDR1 DFQATT, CDR2 SNEGSKA (reference sequence). This chain's CDR3 is CSAGSGAYNEQFF. The CDR3, as DNA: TGCAGTGCCGGTAGCGGAGCCTACAATGAGCAGTTCTTC.

The chain carries TRBV12-3 or TRBV12-4 and TRBJ2-2; TRBD2 is a possible D gene (6 bases). This CDR3 has 11 residues. V lost 9 bases and J lost 6, with 8 bases in between. DNA of the CDR3: TGTGCCAGTACTAGCTCCGGGGAGCTGTTTTTT. Encoded protein: CASTSSGELFF.

This clonotype was detected a few times. The V gene is TRBV12-3 or TRBV12-4, the J gene TRBJ1-6; the D gene is possibly TRBD1 (5 bases). The CDR3 spans 13 residues. V was pared by 7 bases and J by 9 bases, with 13 bases between. The CDR3 bases are TGTGCCAGCACGGAGGGGCGGAGTTCACCCCTCCACTTT. Protein product: CASTEGRSSPLHF.

This clonotype has a handful of counts. The chain joins TRBV27 to TRBJ2-7; possible D gene TRBD2, 6 bases. Germline-derived CDR1 and CDR2 are MNHEY and SMNVEV (reference sequence). Trimming removed 10 bases from V and 4 bases from J, with 20 bases in between. This CDR3 spans 14 amino acids. The chain's CDR3 is CATNGSTTLYEQYV. The CDR3 DNA follows: TGTGCCACCAACGGGAGTACTACTCTGTACGAGCAGTACGTC.

This clonotype is a singleton in its sample. This rearrangement joins TRBV28 to TRBJ2-6; 10 nucleotides match TRBD1. V shed 8 bases, J shed 4 bases, and the junction held 11 bases outside the gene matches. CDR3 size: 17 residues. Germline CDR1 is MDHEN and CDR2 is SYDVKM. The CDR3 spells CASGSGTGVSGANVLTF. In DNA form, the CDR3 reads TGTGCCAGCGGGTCCGGGACAGGGGTTTCCGGGGCCAACGTCCTGACTTTC.

This clonotype was recorded at least ten times. The rearrangement uses TRBV5-4 and TRBJ1-2; D gene unclear. From germline, CDR1 is SGHNT and CDR2 YYREEE (reference sequence). V was clipped by 3 bases and J by 8 bases, with 20 bases between them. CDR3 length equals 15 residues. The CDR3 nucleotides are TGTGCCAGCAGCTCACGCGCCCTGGTGGCGGGAGGCTACACCTTC. It encodes CASSSRALVAGGYTF. The full variable domain, its missing parts supplied by reference TRBV5-4 and TRBJ1-2, is ETGVTQSPTHLIKTRGQQVTLRCSSQSGHNTVSWYQQALGQGPQFIFQYYREEENGRGNFPPRFSGLQFPNYSSELNVNALELDDSALYLCASSSRALVAGGYTFGSGTRLTVV.

The table lists this clonotype with a few counts. V and J are TRBV30 and TRBJ2-1; D not resolved. The CDR3 length is 11 residues. Trimming shortened V by 4 bases and J by 8 bases, and 9 bases separated the two germline ends. Germline CDR1 and CDR2: GTSNPN and SVGIG (reference sequence). The CDR3 reads CAWTDRDEQFF. CDR3 bases: TGTGCCTGGACCGACCGAGATGAGCAGTTCTTC.

This clonotype occurred a few times. V and J are TRBV5-1 and TRBJ2-1; D gene ambiguous. The CDR3 is 12 residues long. V was cut by 4 bases and J by 4 bases, with 6 bases left in between. Germline assignment: CDR1 SGHRS and CDR2 YFSETQ. The CDR3: CASSAGYNEQFF. CDR3 coding DNA: TGCGCCAGCAGCGCCGGGTACAATGAGCAGTTCTTC.

The chain uses TRBV15 and TRBJ2-4; TRBD1 aligns across 8 bases. CDR1 is LNHNV and CDR2 is YYDKDF in the germline V gene (reference sequence). The ends lost 0 bases at V and 1 base at J; junction bases unmatched: 2. This CDR3 is built from 16 residues. The CDR3 reads CATSRETGVAKNIQYF. CDR3 DNA sequence: TGTGCCACCAGCAGAGAGACAGGGGTTGCCAAAAACATTCAGTACTTC.